What follows is one TCR beta chain and its context. Its target is not known. This entry comes from a study of T-cell memory formation after mild COVID-19. Study summary: Clusters of TCRs were largely donor specific. Study-level results: Clones shrinking from day 15 to 85 showed even CD4/CD8 mixes; later expanders tilted CD4+. Memory sampled before infection contained some responding clones, suggesting cross-reactive memory joined. Clones that contracted clustered mainly in CM and EM if CD4+ and in EMRA if CD8+.

Germline V gene lookup returns CDR1 LGHDT and CDR2 YNNKEL (reference sequence). V lost 11 bases and J lost 4, with 12 bases in between. The CDR3 spans 11 residues. TCRdb passed the 5' RACE reads through MiXCR, listing each CDR3 protein once. The sample gives 400,000 or so distinct CDR3 sequences, under 25% of which show up once; under 15% is in the top ten. The chain combines TRBV3-1 with TRBJ2-7; a weak D match, TRBD2 (5 bases). The clonotype was recovered from an adult woman who had mild COVID-19 (a few samples of this study predate the infection). Cell type and time point are not known. The sequencing sample was made of PBMCs or a T cell subset sorted from them (not recorded which). CDR3 in DNA: TGTGCCTGTGGACTGGTGTACGAGCAGTACTTC. Protein sequence: CACGLVYEQYF.